The 32 T cell receptor beta chains presented below share a single source sample, sequenced in a study of blood T cell repertoires in COVID-19. This table comes from immunoSEQ multiplex PCR, and its TCRdb copy is limited to in-frame clones, with some not included. This sample yields around 250,000 clones, of which approximately 83% are seen a single time; around 1.8% belongs to the top ten. Sequenced: PBMCs or T cells enriched from blood (not recorded which). All receptors derive from a woman aged 50 to 65 who had recovered from COVID-19.

This clone was observed once. The CDR3, as DNA: TGTGCCAGCAGTCCCCAGGACAGTACCTACGAGCAGTACTTC. This translates into CASSPQDSTYEQYF. J is TRBJ2-7 and V is TRBV27, with D tentatively TRBD1 (6 bases). V dropped 5 bases and J dropped 2 bases, with 13 bases sitting between them. The CDR3 is 14 amino acids. CDR1 and CDR2 from the germline V gene are MNHEY and SMNVEV (reference sequence).

About this clone: Germline is not matched at one junction end, which may reflect a read error. This chain links TRBV5-3 with TRBJ2-4; 12 bases line up with TRBD2. TRBV5-3 is known as an ORF, though its function is uncertain. This CDR3 spans 12 amino acids. The CDR3 sequence: CARSGPASGRAF. The CDR3 DNA is TGTGCCAGAAGCGGACCCGCTAGCGGGAGGGCCTTT.

The chain couples TRBV28 to TRBJ1-2; weak D call: TRBD1 (5 bases). V was clipped by 6 bases and J by 4 bases, with 15 bases between them. Per the germline V gene, CDR1 is MDHEN and CDR2 is SYDVKM. The CDR3 sequence is 14 residues long. CDR3 nucleotides: TGTGCCAGCAGCTGGGGGGACGGGGGCTATGGCTACACCTTC. It yields the protein CASSWGDGGYGYTF.

V gene TRBV19 combines with J gene TRBJ2-2, with 7 bases aligning to TRBD1. This CDR3 has 15 residues. Germline CDR1 reads LNHDA; CDR2 reads SQIVND (reference sequence). Trimming took 5 bases from V and 3 from J; bases not matched to a gene: 6. This chain's CDR3 is CASSPYQGDTGELFF. The DNA of the CDR3 is TGTGCCAGTAGTCCTTATCAGGGGGACACCGGGGAGCTGTTTTTT.

V gene TRBV5-6 combines with J gene TRBJ1-5, with D unclear. The CDR3 spans 16 residues. Germline V gene sequence: CDR1 SGHDT, CDR2 YYEEEE. Trimming took 1 base from V and 0 from J, leaving 11 bases between them. CDR3 region: CASSLRQTYSNQPQHF. The CDR3 bases are TGTGCCAGCAGCTTGAGGCAGACATATAGCAATCAGCCCCAGCATTTT.

The rearrangement uses TRBV5-8 and TRBJ1-1, with TRBD1 matching over 7 bases. This CDR3 has 13 residues. With 2 bases clipped from V and 7 bases from J, the junction kept 5 bases outside the gene matches. The V gene's germline CDR1 is SGHTS and CDR2 YDEGEE. The CDR3 nucleotides read TGTGCCAGCAGCTTTAAACAGGGGTATGAAGCTTTCTTT. It yields the protein CASSFKQGYEAFF.

The V and J genes are TRBV7-6 and TRBJ2-7; 9 bases fit TRBD2. Germline CDR1 SGHVS, CDR2 FNYEAQ. This CDR3 is 17 amino acids long. V dropped 3 bases and J dropped 5; count of bases not matched to a gene: 14. CDR3 coding DNA: TGTGCCAGCAGCTTGGAAACGGTCGCGGGAGGGCTAAACGAGCAGTACTTC. As protein: CASSLETVAGGLNEQYF.

This chain uses TRBV27 with TRBJ2-7, with 11 bases that match TRBD1. Losses at the gene ends were 7 bases for V and 6 bases for J; bases not matched to a gene: 5. CDR3 size: 13 residues. Germline assignment: CDR1 MNHEY and CDR2 SMNVEV (reference sequence). CDR3 in DNA: TGTGCCAGCATGGGACAGGGGGACGTCGAGCAGTACTTC. Its protein is CASMGQGDVEQYF.

The V gene is TRBV2, the J gene TRBJ2-1; D remains ambiguous. This CDR3 spans 14 amino acids. V was pared by 7 bases and J by 0 bases, with 10 bases between. Germline loops: CDR1 SNHLY, CDR2 FYNNEI. In nucleotides, the CDR3 is TGTGCCAGCACGTCGCGGAACTCCTACAATGAGCAGTTCTTC. Translation: CASTSRNSYNEQFF.

The chain uses TRBV5-1 and TRBJ2-7, with D hard to call. Trimming removed 0 bases from V and 5 bases from J, with 12 bases in between. This CDR3 comprises 14 residues. Germline CDR1 and CDR2: SGHRS and YFSETQ. CDR3 in amino acids: CASSLGSNLNEQYF. As DNA, the CDR3 is TGCGCCAGCAGCTTGGGCTCCAACCTAAACGAGCAGTACTTC.

This clone was found a few times. The V gene is TRBV7-9, the J gene TRBJ2-7; 8 nucleotides match TRBD1. The germline CDR1 and CDR2 sequences are SEHNR and FQNEAQ (reference sequence). This CDR3 contains 16 residues. V was clipped by 5 bases and J by 7 bases; unmatched bases: 16. CDR3 sequence (DNA): TGTGCCAGCAGCCGCGAGCGGACAGGGCGCTTGGGAGAGCAGTACTTC. Translation: CASSRERTGRLGEQYF.

The V call is TRBV14, the J call TRBJ2-1, with D possibly being TRBD2 (6 bases). Germline V gene sequence: CDR1 SGHDN, CDR2 FVKESK. V was clipped by 6 bases and J by 12 bases, with 12 bases between them. The CDR3 contains 11 residues. CDR3 loop: CASSRGYVQFF. In DNA, the CDR3 is TGTGCCAGCAGTCGGGGGTATGTGCAGTTCTTC.

The chain is built from TRBV28 and TRBJ1-4, with a weak D call TRBD1 (6 bases). CDR1 and CDR2 from the germline V gene are MDHEN and SYDVKM. This CDR3 contains 17 residues. Trimming took off 6 bases at V and 2 bases at J, with 19 bases between the two ends. CDR3 in amino acids: CASRPWGGGNTNEKLFF. DNA for the CDR3: TGTGCCAGCAGGCCCTGGGGGGGCGGTAATACTAATGAAAAACTGTTTTTT.

The chain is built from TRBV28 and TRBJ2-7, with 7 bases lining up with TRBD2. The CDR3 covers 14 residues. Unmatched junction bases numbered 6, after V lost 5 bases and J lost 2 bases. Germline CDR1 reads MDHEN; CDR2 reads SYDVKM. CDR3 residues: CASSPTSEAYEQYF. The CDR3 DNA is TGTGCCAGCAGTCCCACTAGCGAGGCCTACGAGCAGTACTTC.

J is TRBJ1-2 and V is TRBV30, with D perhaps TRBD1 (6 bases). This CDR3 has 15 residues. Between the trimmed V and J ends, which lost 1 base and 0 bases, there was a span of 12 bases. The germline V gene encodes CDR1 GTSNPN and CDR2 SVGIG (reference sequence). CDR3 coding DNA: TGTGCCTGGAGTGGATGGGACACATCTAACTATGGCTACACCTTC. Translation gives CAWSGWDTSNYGYTF.

The chain links TRBV28 to TRBJ2-1, with TRBD2 matching over 7 bases. The CDR3 consists of 12 residues. Germline trimming cut 7 bases from V and 9 bases from J; bases unmatched to any gene: 6. Germline values: CDR1 MDHEN, CDR2 SYDVKM. The CDR3 protein is CASTREWSEQFF. The CDR3 DNA reads as TGTGCCAGCACGCGGGAGTGGAGTGAGCAGTTCTTC.

This chain uses TRBV4-2 with TRBJ1-3; 7 nucleotides line up with TRBD1. Looked up from germline, CDR1 is LGHNA and CDR2 is YNFKEQ. The CDR3 extends over 16 amino acids. V lost 0 bases, J lost 4 bases, and 6 bases stayed unmatched. CDR3: CASSQEVQGRGNTIYF. The CDR3, as DNA: TGTGCCAGCAGCCAAGAAGTACAGGGGCGAGGAAACACCATATATTTT.

The chain carries TRBV28 and TRBJ2-3; tentatively, D is TRBD1 (5 bases). The CDR3 totals 14 residues. Trimming left V 5 bases short and J 3 bases short, with 12 bases between. Germline CDR1 and CDR2: MDHEN and SYDVKM. The CDR3 DNA reads as TGTGCCAGCAGTCCGGACAAGGAGACAGATACGCAGTATTTT. This codes for CASSPDKETDTQYF.

V usage is TRBV28 and J usage is TRBJ2-4; the D gene is possibly TRBD1 (6 bases). The CDR3 loop spans 13 amino acids. V dropped 5 bases and J dropped 11 bases, with 16 bases sitting between them. The germline gives CDR1 MDHEN, CDR2 SYDVKM. The CDR3 here is CASSLSGAGLQYF. CDR3 sequence (DNA): TGTGCCAGCAGTCTATCAGGGGCAGGTCTTCAGTACTTC.

The chain recombines TRBV28 with TRBJ1-5; D is undetermined. Trimming took off 1 base at V and 1 base at J, with 11 bases between the two ends. The CDR3 has 16 amino acids. Germline CDR1 and CDR2: MDHEN and SYDVKM. CDR3 residues: CASSLSQIRSNQPQHF. CDR3 nucleotide sequence: TGTGCCAGCAGTTTATCCCAGATAAGAAGCAATCAGCCCCAGCATTTT.

V is TRBV27 and J is TRBJ2-2; D remains unclear. The germline V and J ends were trimmed by 2 bases and 6 bases, with 13 bases remaining between them. Per germline, CDR1 MNHEY and CDR2 SMNVEV (reference sequence). This CDR3 spans 15 amino acids. This chain's CDR3 is CASSLVVTAPGELFF. In DNA, the CDR3 is TGTGCCAGCAGTTTAGTGGTAACTGCTCCCGGGGAGCTGTTTTTT.

V usage is TRBV6-5 and J usage is TRBJ1-2; possible D gene TRBD1, 5 bases. The length of the CDR3 is 15 residues. Germline V gene data show CDR1 as MNHEY and CDR2 as SVGAGI. Between the trimmed V and J ends, which lost 4 bases and 2 bases, there was a span of 14 bases. This CDR3 is CASSFRRTTNYGYTF. CDR3 coding DNA: TGTGCCAGCAGTTTTCGGCGGACAACAAACTATGGCTACACCTTC.

V usage is TRBV28 and J usage is TRBJ1-1; tentatively, D is TRBD1 (5 bases). The V and J ends lost 4 bases and 13 bases respectively, with 16 bases between them. The CDR3 runs to 12 residues. From germline, CDR1 is MDHEN and CDR2 SYDVKM. The CDR3 region is CASSSARRGGFF. CDR3 nucleotide sequence: TGTGCCAGCAGTTCCGCGAGAAGGGGAGGTTTCTTT.

The chain is built from TRBV9 and TRBJ1-5; no clear D. There are 15 residues in the CDR3. Germline CDR1 SGDLS, CDR2 YYNGEE. V lost 0 bases to trimming and J lost 2 bases, with 9 bases between them. The CDR3 DNA reads TGTGCCAGCAGCGTAGGTCCGGAGGGCAATCAGCCCCAGCATTTT. Its translation is CASSVGPEGNQPQHF.

In DNA, the CDR3 is TGTGCCAGCAGCTTAGCGCGGACACCTTACGAGCAGTACTTC. Translated, it gives CASSLARTPYEQYF. The chain links TRBV11-2 to TRBJ2-7; D possibly corresponds to TRBD1 (5 bases). V lost 1 base, J lost 4 bases, and 11 bases lay in between. CDR1 and CDR2 from the germline V gene are SGHAT and FQNNGV. The CDR3 spans 14 residues.

The chain uses TRBV5-5 and TRBJ1-3; D uncertain. The CDR3 runs 14 residues. Germline V gives CDR1 SGHKS, CDR2 YYEKEE (reference sequence). V was shortened by 4 bases and J by 4 bases, with 12 bases between the two germline ends. CDR3 residues: CASSEDGEGNTIYF. DNA for the CDR3: TGTGCCAGCAGCGAAGATGGTGAGGGAAACACCATATATTTT.

V gene TRBV27 combines with J gene TRBJ1-6; tentatively, D is TRBD1 (6 bases). Deletions cut 2 bases from V and 12 bases from J, with 14 bases between. The CDR3 covers 14 residues. From germline, CDR1 is MNHEY and CDR2 SMNVEV (reference sequence). The CDR3, as DNA: TGTGCCAGCAGTTTAGGACAGATTGCGCGACCCCTCCACTTT. Amino acid sequence: CASSLGQIARPLHF.

This chain connects TRBV15 to TRBJ2-1, with D maybe TRBD2 (5 bases). With 8 bases removed from V and 0 bases from J, the gap between germline ends came to 11 bases. Germline V gene data show CDR1 as LNHNV and CDR2 as YYDKDF (reference sequence). This CDR3 spans 14 amino acids. The CDR3: CATGGRRSYNEQFF. As DNA, the CDR3 is TGTGCCACCGGCGGGCGCCGCTCCTACAATGAGCAGTTCTTC. The full variable domain, completed using reference TRBV15 and TRBJ2-1, is DAMVIQNPRYQVTQFGKPVTLSCSQTLNHNVMYWYQQKSSQAPKLLFHYYDKDFNNEADTPDNFQSRRPNTSFCFLDIRSPGLGDTAMYLCATGGRRSYNEQFFGPGTRLTVL.

This clone was seen a single time. The chain couples TRBV25-1 to TRBJ1-5; 7 bases are shared with TRBD1. This CDR3 comprises 15 residues. V was clipped by 1 base and J by 4 bases; unmatched bases: 4. Germline-derived CDR1 and CDR2 are MGHDK and SYGVNS. The CDR3 protein is CASSESRQGNQPQHF. In nucleotides, the CDR3 is TGTGCCAGCAGTGAATCGCGACAGGGTAATCAGCCCCAGCATTTT.

This clone was counted a single time. CDR3 amino acids: CATSGYGNEKLFF. Written as DNA, the CDR3 is TGTGCCACCTCAGGGTATGGTAATGAAAAACTGTTTTTT. The rearrangement uses TRBV28 and TRBJ1-4, with D perhaps matching TRBD1 (5 bases). The CDR3 consists of 13 residues. Trimming removed 10 bases at V and 4 bases at J, with 13 bases between. Germline V gene lookup returns CDR1 MDHEN and CDR2 SYDVKM.

This clone was observed once. V is TRBV5-4 and J is TRBJ2-1, with 10 bases matching TRBD2. In germline, CDR1 is SGHNT, CDR2 YYREEE (reference sequence). J gave up 8 bases and V 1 base, and 6 bases lay outside the gene matches. This CDR3 contains 15 residues. The CDR3 is CASSLYSGRVDEQFF. Here the CDR3 DNA reads TGTGCCAGCAGCTTGTACAGCGGGAGGGTCGATGAGCAGTTCTTC. Complete variable domain (other parts from reference TRBV5-4 and TRBJ2-1): ETGVTQSPTHLIKTRGQQVTLRCSSQSGHNTVSWYQQALGQGPQFIFQYYREEENGRGNFPPRFSGLQFPNYSSELNVNALELDDSALYLCASSLYSGRVDEQFFGPGTRLTVL.

The chain uses TRBV3-1 (or the pseudogene TRBV3-2) and TRBJ1-3; D is unresolved. V was clipped by 4 bases and J by 4 bases, with 8 bases between them. Germline CDR1 reads LGHDT; CDR2 reads YNNKEL (reference sequence). The CDR3 contains 13 residues. For the CDR3, the DNA is TGTGCCAGCAGCCGGCAATCCGGAAACACCATATATTTT. Translating it yields CASSRQSGNTIYF.